These 16 T cell receptor beta chains share one sample of origin, sequenced in a study of glioma-infiltrating T cells. Using RNA template, CDR3s of TCR alpha and beta were amplified with iRepertoire arm-PCR. TCRdb analysed the multiplex PCR reads with MiXCR anew, one entry per CDR3 protein. The sample lists 44,000 or so distinct CDR3 sequences, 20% to 25% seen once, with 5% to 7.5% in the top ten. Material for sequencing was glioma tissue, nonneoplastic brain tissue, or PBMCs (not recorded which). These receptor sequences come from a human donor with low-grade glioma or glioblastoma, undergoing nonglioma brain surgery, or in good health (not recorded which).

This clonotype was found many times. CDR3 bases: TGTGCTTTGGGTTGGGCAGGGGCTGGAGAGACCCAGTACTTC. Encoded protein: CALGWAGAGETQYF. This chain joins TRBV7-9 and TRBJ2-5, with D perhaps matching TRBD1 (6 bases). The CDR3 consists of 14 residues. Germline CDR1 reads SEHNR; CDR2 reads FQNEAQ (reference sequence).

This clonotype has a count of ten or more. The V and J genes are TRBV7-9 and TRBJ1-6, with D hard to call. The CDR3 is 13 residues long. V gave up 0 bases and J gave up 7 bases, with 4 bases separating them. Germline values: CDR1 SEHNR, CDR2 FQNEAQ (reference sequence). The CDR3 nucleotides read TGTGCCAGCAGCTTAGCCGTCAATTCACCCCTCCACTTT. Translating it yields CASSLAVNSPLHF.

This clonotype was recorded many times. The chain is built from TRBV4-1 and TRBJ2-5; 12 nucleotides line up with TRBD1. CDR1 is MGHRA, CDR2 YSYEKL, per germline. The CDR3 consists of 16 residues. With V trimmed by 3 bases and J by 5 bases, 7 bases remained unmatched. CDR3 region: CASSQAGTGGLETQYF. CDR3 DNA sequence: TGCGCCAGCAGCCAGGCCGGGACAGGGGGCTTGGAGACCCAGTACTTC.

Details on this clonotype: This may be a read error, as it is one base from a much larger clone. This rearrangement joins TRBV12-3 or TRBV12-4 to TRBJ1-3; the match to TRBD1 covers 8 bases. Germline trimming cut 5 bases from V and 8 bases from J; bases unmatched to any gene: 8. The CDR3 covers 14 residues. CDR3 bases: TGTGCCAGCAGTCATCAGGGGGCGGGATACACCATATATTTT. This encodes CASSHQGAGYTIYF.

This clonotype was detected ten times or more. This chain joins TRBV13 and TRBJ1-5; no reliable D call. Looked up from germline, CDR1 is PRHDT and CDR2 is FYEKMQ (reference sequence). V lost 3 bases, J lost 7 bases, and 13 bases lay in between. This CDR3 is built from 14 residues. Written as DNA, the CDR3 is TGTGCCAGCAGCTTTGGGAGAGTGCCCCAGCCCCAGCATTTT. This codes for CASSFGRVPQPQHF.

Concerning this clonotype: Its ends do not fully match the called genes, so a read error is possible. The chain has TRBV2 and TRBJ1-5; D is undetermined. CDR1 is SNHLY and CDR2 is FYNNEI in the germline V gene. The CDR3 contains 15 residues. Here the CDR3 reads CASSAWAGSNQRQHF. Here the CDR3 DNA reads TGTGCCAGCAGTGCTTGGGCCGGGAGCAATCAGCGCCAGCATTTT.

Comment on this clonotype: A read error may explain this, as a much larger clone is one base away. The conserved final phenylalanine or tryptophan is absent from the CDR3, which likely points to a read error. Here the CDR3 DNA reads TGCGCCAGCAGCCATGGGCGGGGACCTTCCTACGAGCAGTACCTC. This gives the protein CASSHGRGPSYEQYL. The chain combines TRBV4-1 with TRBJ2-7; D is possibly TRBD2 (6 bases). Germline CDR1 reads MGHRA; CDR2 reads YSYEKL. Between the trimmed V and J ends, which lost 3 bases and 1 base, there was a span of 13 bases. This CDR3 contains 15 residues.

This clonotype was observed at least ten times. The chain uses TRBV4-2 and TRBJ2-7, with TRBD1 matching over 9 bases. CDR3 length equals 16 residues. V lost 4 bases to trimming and J lost 1 base; unmatched junction nucleotides: 8. Germline-derived CDR1 and CDR2 are LGHNA and YNFKEQ. As DNA, the CDR3 is TGTGCCAGCAGCCTAGGGGCGACAGGGGGTTCCTACGAGCAGTACTTC. This sequence encodes CASSLGATGGSYEQYF.

In this sample, this clonotype is medium-sized. The V call is TRBV6-6, the J call TRBJ1-1; no clear D gene. V was trimmed by 0 bases and J by 7 bases, leaving 12 bases between them. The CDR3 extends over 14 amino acids. The germline gives CDR1 MNHNY, CDR2 SVGAGI (reference sequence). The CDR3 region is CASSYSLVDGEAFF. CDR3 nucleotides: TGTGCCAGCAGTTACTCTTTGGTGGACGGTGAAGCTTTCTTT.

This clonotype has ten or more counts. The chain is built from TRBV20-1 and TRBJ2-7, with D hard to call. The CDR3 runs to 14 residues. Germline assignment: CDR1 DFQATT and CDR2 SNEGSKA (reference sequence). V lost 0 bases and J 3 bases, leaving 12 bases between the germline ends. The CDR3 spells CSARDTPAFYEQYF. The CDR3 DNA reads as TGCAGTGCTAGAGACACCCCTGCGTTCTACGAGCAGTACTTC.

The chain uses TRBV5-1 and TRBJ2-3; a possible D gene is TRBD2 (5 bases). V lost 0 bases and J 2 bases, leaving 7 bases between the germline ends. Germline V CDR1 and CDR2: SGHRS, YFSETQ. This CDR3 is 14 amino acids long. CDR3 bases: TGCGCCAGCAGCTTGGGGGAGAACACAGATACGCAGTATTTT. Translation gives CASSLGENTDTQYF.

The CDR3 is CASRTTLSQPQHF. The CDR3 DNA is TGTGCCAGTAGGACGACTCTTTCGCAGCCCCAGCATTTT. The rearrangement uses TRBV19 and TRBJ1-5, with D unresolved. The germline gives CDR1 LNHDA, CDR2 SQIVND (reference sequence). Trimming took off 6 bases at V and 7 bases at J, with 13 bases between the two ends. The CDR3 runs 13 residues.

The genes are TRBV9 and TRBJ2-5; D is perhaps TRBD2 (6 bases). CDR3 length: 15 residues. Trimming pared 0 bases from V and 2 bases from J, leaving 11 bases between. Per germline, CDR1 SGDLS and CDR2 YYNGEE. This CDR3 reads CASSVDSSAQETQYF. In nucleotides, the CDR3 is TGTGCCAGCAGCGTAGATTCTAGCGCACAAGAGACCCAGTACTTC. The whole variable domain, filled in from reference TRBV9 and TRBJ2-5, reads DSGVTQTPKHLITATGQRVTLRCSPRSGDLSVYWYQQSLDQGLQFLIQYYNGEERAKGNILERFSAQQFPDLHSELNLSSLELGDSALYFCASSVDSSAQETQYFGPGTRLLVL.

V and J are TRBV10-2 and TRBJ1-5; no reliable D call. The CDR3 length is 14 residues. V was cut by 4 bases and J by 4 bases, with 11 bases left in between. Germline CDR1 WSHSY, CDR2 SAAADI. The CDR3 sequence: CASSVSGNNQPQHF. The CDR3 DNA follows: TGCGCCAGCAGTGTGTCGGGAAATAATCAGCCCCAGCATTTT.

This clonotype has a single count. With a much larger clone just one base away, this may be a read error. V and J are TRBV19 and TRBJ2-2; D is unresolved. The V end lost 11 bases, the J end lost 0 bases, and 10 bases lay between the germline ends. The CDR3 extends over 13 amino acids. Germline CDR1 is LNHDA and CDR2 is SQIVND (reference sequence). The CDR3 DNA reads TGTGCCGGTACAGTAGCGAACACCGGGGAGCTGTTTTTT. Protein: CAGTVANTGELFF.

The table lists this clonotype with many counts. CDR3 sequence (DNA): TGTGCCAGCTCACCGACAGGGGTCAACAATCAGCCCCAGCATTTT. Translated, it gives CASSPTGVNNQPQHF. This chain connects TRBV18 to TRBJ1-5; TRBD1 aligns across 8 bases. The CDR3 loop spans 15 amino acids. V shed 3 bases, J shed 3 bases, and the junction held 4 bases outside the gene matches. Germline V gives CDR1 KGHSH, CDR2 LQKENI.